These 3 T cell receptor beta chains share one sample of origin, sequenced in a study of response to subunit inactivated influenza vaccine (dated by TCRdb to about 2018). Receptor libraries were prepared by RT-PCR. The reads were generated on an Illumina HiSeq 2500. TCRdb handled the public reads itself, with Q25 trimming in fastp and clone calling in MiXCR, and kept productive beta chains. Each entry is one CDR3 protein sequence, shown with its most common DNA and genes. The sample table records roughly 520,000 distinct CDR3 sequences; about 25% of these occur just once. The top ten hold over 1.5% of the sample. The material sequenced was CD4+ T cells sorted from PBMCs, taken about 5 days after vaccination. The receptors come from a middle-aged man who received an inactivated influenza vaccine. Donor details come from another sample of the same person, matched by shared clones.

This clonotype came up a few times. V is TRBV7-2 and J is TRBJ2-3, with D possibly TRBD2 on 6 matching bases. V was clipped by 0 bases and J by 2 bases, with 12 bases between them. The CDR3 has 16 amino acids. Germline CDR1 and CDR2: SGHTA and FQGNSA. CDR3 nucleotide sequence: TGTGCCAGCAGCTTAGCCCCCCGGGGGATCACAGATACGCAGTATTTT. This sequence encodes CASSLAPRGITDTQYF.

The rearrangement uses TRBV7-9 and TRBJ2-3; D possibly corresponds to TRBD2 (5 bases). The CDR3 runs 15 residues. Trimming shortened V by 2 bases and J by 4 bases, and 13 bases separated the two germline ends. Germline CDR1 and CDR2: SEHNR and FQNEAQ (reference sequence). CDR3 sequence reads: CASSLRGSGPDTQYF. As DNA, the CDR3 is TGTGCCAGCAGCTTACGGGGTTCCGGACCAGATACGCAGTATTTT.

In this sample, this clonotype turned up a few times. Here the CDR3 reads CASSLAVSGGIYNEQFF. The CDR3 nucleotides read TGTGCCAGCAGCTTAGCGGTCAGCGGGGGGATCTACAATGAGCAGTTCTTC. The V and J genes are TRBV11-1 and TRBJ2-1; 9 bases line up with TRBD2. The CDR3 is 17 residues long. The germline gives CDR1 SGHAT, CDR2 FQDESV (reference sequence). V lost 0 bases to trimming and J lost 3 bases; unmatched junction nucleotides: 6.